This TCR beta chain emerged from a study of shared clonotypes between healthy human individuals. Study-wide background: Per donor, CD8 memory used one plate, CD8 naive used two, CD4 memory used three and CD4 naive used three. The study, taken as a whole, reports: Of the naive CD4 clonotypes, around 4.9% were shared across a handful of donors. Only blood was sampled; tissue repertoires likely differ.

To note about this clone: The antigen remains unidentified.

This CDR3 is 14 amino acids long. CDR1 is MGHDK and CDR2 is SYGVNS in the germline V gene. Profiling relied on immunoSEQ multiplex PCR, and the TCRdb table lists in-frame clones only, not all of them. In the table there are 2 million to 2.5 million clones, approximately 95% of which are singletons. The TCR originated in a young man in good health. Some clones in this sample may be carry-over from other donors' samples. The sequenced material came from naive CD4+ T cells from PBMCs. Subset in this sample: CD45RA+ positively selected. This chain links TRBV25-1 with TRBJ2-5; 10 nucleotides align to TRBD2. The closer fit of TRBJ2-7 to the DNA end suggests the J call may be wrong. In DNA form, the CDR3 reads TGTGCCAGCAGGAGTAGCGGGAGGTACTACGAGCAGTACTTC. As protein: CASRSSGRYYEQYF.